The 21 T cell receptor beta chains below come from one sample, sequenced in a study of shared clonotypes between healthy human individuals. Using immunoSEQ multiplex PCR, the repertoire was profiled, and TCRdb retains in-frame clones only, with some absent. The sample holds 1.4 million or so clones, approximately 98.5% seen once. The source material was naive CD4+ T cells sorted from blood. Subset of the sample: CD45RA+ positively selected. The source of these receptors is a man aged 25-45 years in good health.

This chain joins TRBV4-1 and TRBJ2-2, with 13 bases identical to TRBD2. CDR1 and CDR2 from the germline V gene are MGHRA and YSYEKL. The CDR3 totals 16 residues. V lost 3 bases to trimming and J lost 6 bases; unmatched junction nucleotides: 4. The CDR3 spells CASSHPTSGRSGELFF. In nucleotides, the CDR3 is TGCGCCAGCAGCCATCCGACTAGCGGGAGGTCCGGGGAGCTGTTTTTT.

The chain combines TRBV7-6 with TRBJ1-5; D remains ambiguous. The CDR3 totals 19 residues. V lost 0 bases and J 5 bases, leaving 23 bases between the germline ends. Germline CDR1 and CDR2: SGHVS and FNYEAQ. The CDR3 region has the DNA TGTGCCAGCAGCTTAGCCTTATCTTCGGTTCTTGGGAGGGATCAGCCCCAGCATTTT. Protein sequence: CASSLALSSVLGRDQPQHF.

The rearrangement uses TRBV13 and TRBJ2-7; 7 bases line up with TRBD1. The V gene's germline CDR1 is PRHDT and CDR2 FYEKMQ (reference sequence). There are 16 residues in the CDR3. V gave up 5 bases and J gave up 2 bases; unmatched junction bases: 12. The CDR3 sequence: CASSSTGTVNTYEQYF. CDR3 coding DNA: TGTGCCAGCAGCAGTACCGGGACAGTGAACACCTACGAGCAGTACTTC.

J is TRBJ1-1 and V is TRBV27; D unresolved. The V gene's germline CDR1 is MNHEY and CDR2 SMNVEV (reference sequence). The length of the CDR3 is 17 residues. V was pared by 4 bases and J by 0 bases, with 18 bases between. In DNA form, the CDR3 reads TGTGCCAGCAGTTATTTCGGTGCATCTGGGTTGAACACTGAAGCTTTCTTT. Amino acids: CASSYFGASGLNTEAFF.

This sequence joins TRBV19 and TRBJ2-4; D is possibly TRBD1 or TRBD2 (5 bases each). V was trimmed by 8 bases and J by 6 bases, leaving 17 bases between them. Germline lookup yields CDR1 LNHDA and CDR2 SQIVND (reference sequence). The CDR3 is made up of 14 amino acids. The CDR3 DNA reads as TGTGCCAGTTTTGACCGCGAGAGGGGAAACATTCAGTACTTC. Protein: CASFDRERGNIQYF.

V and J are TRBV5-1 and TRBJ2-3; D unclear. The CDR3 spans 13 residues. The ends were cut back, 0 bases at V and 4 bases at J, with 6 bases in the middle. Germline-derived CDR1 and CDR2 are SGHRS and YFSETQ. In nucleotides, the CDR3 is TGCGCCAGCAGCTTGGATCAATCAGATACGCAGTATTTT. Translating gives CASSLDQSDTQYF. Full variable domain (rest looked up from reference TRBV5-1 and TRBJ2-3): KAGVTQTPRYLIKTRGQQVTLSCSPISGHRSVSWYQQTPGQGLQFLFEYFSETQRNKGNFPGRFSGRQFSNSRSEMNVSTLELGDSALYLCASSLDQSDTQYFGPGTRLTVL.

CDR3 coding DNA: TGTGCCAGCAGCGTAGGACCGAAGGCTCCCTACGAGCAGTACTTC. Residues: CASSVGPKAPYEQYF. The rearrangement links TRBV9 to TRBJ2-7; no clear D gene. Trimming took 0 bases from V and 2 from J, leaving 12 bases between them. The CDR3 is made up of 15 amino acids. The germline V gene has CDR1 SGDLS and CDR2 YYNGEE.

The V and J genes are TRBV7-9 and TRBJ2-3; a weak D match, TRBD1 (6 bases). Germline CDR1 and CDR2: SEHNR and FQNEAQ (reference sequence). The V gene lost 2 bases and the J gene lost 6 bases, with 6 bases spanning the gap. The CDR3 covers 12 residues. The CDR3 region is CASSLTGDTQYF. CDR3 sequence (DNA): TGTGCCAGCAGCTTAACAGGGGATACGCAGTATTTT.

This chain links TRBV9 with TRBJ2-1, with D unresolved. CDR1 is SGDLS, CDR2 YYNGEE, per germline. The CDR3 length is 14 residues. With 1 base removed from V and 10 bases from J, the gap between germline ends came to 15 bases. CDR3 sequence reads: CASSVTSVNEEQFF. Here the CDR3 DNA reads TGTGCCAGCAGCGTAACCTCGGTGAACGAAGAGCAGTTCTTC.

J is TRBJ2-5 and V is TRBV5-5; D tentatively reads TRBD1 or TRBD2 (5 bases each). CDR1 and CDR2 from the germline V gene are SGHKS and YYEKEE (reference sequence). This CDR3 is 13 amino acids long. V was shortened by 9 bases and J by 5 bases, with 17 bases between the two germline ends. The DNA of the CDR3 is TGTGCCACCTCACTGGGGGTGAGGGAGACCCAGTACTTC. Translated, it gives CATSLGVRETQYF.

V and J are TRBV11-2 and TRBJ2-2, with no clear D. CDR1 SGHAT and CDR2 FQNNGV come from the germline V gene. The CDR3 sequence is 13 residues long. Trimming stripped 3 bases from V and 4 bases from J, with 6 bases between. The CDR3 bases are TGTGCCAGCAGCTTTTCGGGCACCGGGGAGCTGTTTTTT. As protein: CASSFSGTGELFF.

The chain is built from TRBV9 and TRBJ2-7; TRBD2 is a possible D gene (6 bases). The ends were cut back, 4 bases at V and 7 bases at J, with 15 bases in the middle. CDR3 size: 13 residues. Germline V gene sequence: CDR1 SGDLS, CDR2 YYNGEE. CDR3 residues: CASSPGTSWEQYF. The CDR3 DNA reads TGTGCCAGCAGCCCTGGGACTTCTTGGGAGCAGTACTTC.

The chain is built from TRBV28 and TRBJ1-2, with TRBD1 identical over 7 bases. The germline V gene has CDR1 MDHEN and CDR2 SYDVKM. The V and J ends lost 4 bases and 4 bases, in that order; junction bases with no gene match: 12. The CDR3 loop spans 16 amino acids. CDR3: CASSSTGRLPLYGYTF. CDR3 in DNA: TGTGCCAGCAGTTCGACAGGGAGACTCCCCCTCTATGGCTACACCTTC.

This chain joins TRBV2 and TRBJ2-1; tentative D call: TRBD2 (6 bases). Trimming removed 7 bases from V and 7 bases from J, with 14 bases in between. This CDR3 is built from 13 residues. Germline CDR1 is SNHLY and CDR2 is FYNNEI. DNA of the CDR3: TGTGCCAGCACCGTAGAGAGCGGGAATGAGCAGTTCTTC. Translating it yields CASTVESGNEQFF.

CDR3 bases: TGTGCCAGCAGTGAAGAGGGGGCGGGAGAGACCCAGTACTTC. Translated, it gives CASSEEGAGETQYF. The rearrangement joins TRBV2 to TRBJ2-5; 7 nucleotides match TRBD1. V lost 1 base to trimming and J lost 4 bases; unmatched junction nucleotides: 3. Germline V gene sequence: CDR1 SNHLY, CDR2 FYNNEI. The CDR3 extends over 14 amino acids.

V gene TRBV7-9 combines with J gene TRBJ2-7; D gene uncertain. With 3 bases removed from V and 6 bases from J, the gap between germline ends came to 6 bases. Germline V CDR1 and CDR2: SEHNR, FQNEAQ (reference sequence). The CDR3 covers 11 residues. The CDR3 sequence: CASSLQGEQYF. The DNA of the CDR3 is TGTGCCAGCAGCTTGCAAGGCGAGCAGTACTTC.

A word on this clone: The sample contains more than one DNA sequence encoding this CDR3. The chain links TRBV18 to TRBJ2-7; no clear D gene. This CDR3 has 12 residues. The germline V and J ends were trimmed by 3 bases and 0 bases, with 3 bases remaining between them. CDR1 and CDR2 (germline): KGHSH, LQKENI. The DNA for the CDR3 is TGTGCCAGCTCACCCCACTCCTACGAGCAGTACTTC. Protein: CASSPHSYEQYF.

This clone was found once. The rearrangement joins TRBV6-4 to TRBJ1-5; no clear D. The V gene lost 0 bases and the J gene lost 0 bases, with 18 bases spanning the gap. The CDR3 runs to 19 residues. From germline, CDR1 is MRHNA and CDR2 SNTAGT. The CDR3 sequence is CASSDSEPVADHSNQPQHF. The CDR3, as DNA: TGTGCCAGCAGTGACTCTGAACCAGTGGCAGATCATAGCAATCAGCCCCAGCATTTT.

The chain combines TRBV2 with TRBJ2-1; the match to TRBD2 covers 11 bases. The CDR3 totals 15 residues. The V gene's germline CDR1 is SNHLY and CDR2 FYNNEI. Unmatched junction bases numbered 7, after V lost 6 bases and J lost 6 bases. The CDR3 DNA reads TGTGCCAGCAGCACCCTAGCGGGAGGACCCAATGAGCAGTTCTTC. It yields the protein CASSTLAGGPNEQFF. Drawing the rest from reference TRBV2 and TRBJ2-1, the complete variable domain is EPEVTQTPSHQVTQMGQEVILRCVPISNHLYFYWYRQILGQKVEFLVSFYNNEISEKSEIFDDQFSVERPDGSNFTLKIRSTKLEDSAMYFCASSTLAGGPNEQFFGPGTRLTVL.

The chain recombines TRBV11-2 with TRBJ2-7, with a possible D match to TRBD1 (5 bases). Germline V lookup: CDR1 SGHAT, CDR2 FQNNGV. V lost 2 bases and J 2 bases, leaving 16 bases between the germline ends. This CDR3 is built from 16 residues. In DNA, the CDR3 is TGTGCCAGCAGCTTAACCAACAGGTTTAGGGCCTACGAGCAGTACTTC. The encoded protein is CASSLTNRFRAYEQYF.

This clone was recorded only once. The chain has TRBV5-6 and TRBJ1-1; D is unclear. Germline CDR1 and CDR2: SGHDT and YYEEEE. V dropped 1 base and J dropped 7 bases, with 11 bases sitting between them. CDR3 length: 13 amino acids. This CDR3 is CASSLPSLGEAFF. DNA for the CDR3: TGTGCCAGCAGCTTGCCCAGTCTTGGTGAAGCTTTCTTT.